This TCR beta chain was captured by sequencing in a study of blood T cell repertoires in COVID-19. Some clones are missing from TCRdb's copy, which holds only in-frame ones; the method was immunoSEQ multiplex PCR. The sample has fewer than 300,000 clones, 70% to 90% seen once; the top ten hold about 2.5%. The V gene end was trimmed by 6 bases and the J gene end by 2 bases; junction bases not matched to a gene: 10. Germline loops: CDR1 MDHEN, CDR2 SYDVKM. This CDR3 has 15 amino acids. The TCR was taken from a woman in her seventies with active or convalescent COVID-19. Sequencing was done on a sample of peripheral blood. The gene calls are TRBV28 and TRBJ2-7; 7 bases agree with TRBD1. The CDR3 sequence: CASRSPQGPTYEQYF. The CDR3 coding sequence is TGTGCCAGCAGATCCCCACAGGGGCCCACCTACGAGCAGTACTTC.